The following is a TCR beta chain sequence with its context. Sequenced by immunoSEQ multiplex PCR; TCRdb stores in-frame clones only, minus some. In the table there are 50,000 to 80,000 clones, around nine tenths of which are singletons. These data originate in a study of T cell changes during pregnancy in multiple sclerosis. The V end was cut by 0 bases, the J end by 4 bases, with 7 bases between. The CDR3 has 14 residues. CDR1 is MGHRA and CDR2 is YSYEKL in the germline V gene. Material: CD8+ T cells from peripheral blood mononuclear cells, obtained before pregnancy. The chain is built from TRBV4-1 and TRBJ2-1; D unresolved. The TCR was taken from a female donor with multiple sclerosis, enrolled in a pregnancy study. The CDR3 DNA is TGCGCCAGCAGCCAAGATCTTTCTTACAATGAGCAGTTCTTC. As protein: CASSQDLSYNEQFF.